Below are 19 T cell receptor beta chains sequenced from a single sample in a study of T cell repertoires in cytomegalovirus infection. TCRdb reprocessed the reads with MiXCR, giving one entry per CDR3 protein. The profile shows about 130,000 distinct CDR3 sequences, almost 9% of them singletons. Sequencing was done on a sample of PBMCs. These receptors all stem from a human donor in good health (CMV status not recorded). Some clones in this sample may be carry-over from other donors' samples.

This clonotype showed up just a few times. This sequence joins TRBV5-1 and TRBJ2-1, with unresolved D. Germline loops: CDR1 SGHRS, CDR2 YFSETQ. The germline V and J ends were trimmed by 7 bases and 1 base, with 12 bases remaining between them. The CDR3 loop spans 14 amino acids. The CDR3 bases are TGCGCCAGCCTTCCGGGCCCGTCCTACAATGAGCAGTTCTTC. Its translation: CASLPGPSYNEQFF.

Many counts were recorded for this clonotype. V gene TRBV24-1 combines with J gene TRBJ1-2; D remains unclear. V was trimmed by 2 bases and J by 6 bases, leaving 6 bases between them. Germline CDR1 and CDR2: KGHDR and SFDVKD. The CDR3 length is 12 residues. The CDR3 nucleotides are TGTGCCACCAGTGATTGGAGGGATGGCTACACCTTC. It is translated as CATSDWRDGYTF.

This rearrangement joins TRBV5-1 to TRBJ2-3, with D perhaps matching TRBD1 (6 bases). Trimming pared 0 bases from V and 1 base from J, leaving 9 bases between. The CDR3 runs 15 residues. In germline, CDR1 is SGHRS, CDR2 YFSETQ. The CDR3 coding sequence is TGCGCCAGCAGCTTGGACAGGGTCGGCACAGATACGCAGTATTTT. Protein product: CASSLDRVGTDTQYF.

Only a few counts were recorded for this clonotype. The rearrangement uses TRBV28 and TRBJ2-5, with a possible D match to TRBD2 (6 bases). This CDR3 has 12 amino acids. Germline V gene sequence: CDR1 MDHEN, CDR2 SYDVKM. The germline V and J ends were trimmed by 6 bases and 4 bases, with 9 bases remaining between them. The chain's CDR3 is CASSGTLETQYF. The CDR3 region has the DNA TGTGCCAGCAGCGGGACTCTAGAGACCCAGTACTTC.

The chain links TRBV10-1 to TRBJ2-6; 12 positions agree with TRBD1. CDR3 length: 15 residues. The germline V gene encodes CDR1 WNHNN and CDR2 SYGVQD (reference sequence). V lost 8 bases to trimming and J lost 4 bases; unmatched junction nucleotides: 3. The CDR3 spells CASGTGGDGANVLTF. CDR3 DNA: TGCGCCAGCGGGACAGGGGGCGACGGGGCCAACGTCCTGACTTTC.

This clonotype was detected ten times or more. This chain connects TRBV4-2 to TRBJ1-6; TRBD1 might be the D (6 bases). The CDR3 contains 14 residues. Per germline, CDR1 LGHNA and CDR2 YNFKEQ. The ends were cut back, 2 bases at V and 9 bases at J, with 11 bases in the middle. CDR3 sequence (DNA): TGTGCCAGCAGCCAAACAGGGATCGGTTCACCCCTCCACTTT. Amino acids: CASSQTGIGSPLHF.

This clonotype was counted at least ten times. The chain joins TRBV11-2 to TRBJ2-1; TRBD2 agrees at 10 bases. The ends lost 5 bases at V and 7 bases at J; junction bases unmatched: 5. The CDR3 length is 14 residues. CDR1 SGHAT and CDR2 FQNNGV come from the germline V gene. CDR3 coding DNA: TGTGCCAGCAGCGGCCTAGCGGGGGTTAATGAGCAGTTCTTC. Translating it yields CASSGLAGVNEQFF.

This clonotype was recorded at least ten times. In DNA form, the CDR3 reads TGCAGCGTTGTAGGACCGGGCAGCTATGGCTACACCTTC. Residues: CSVVGPGSYGYTF. V usage is TRBV29-1 and J usage is TRBJ1-2; unclear D gene. Germline CDR1 and CDR2: SQVTM and ANQGSEA. The CDR3 totals 13 residues. V lost 4 bases and J 4 bases, leaving 13 bases between the germline ends.

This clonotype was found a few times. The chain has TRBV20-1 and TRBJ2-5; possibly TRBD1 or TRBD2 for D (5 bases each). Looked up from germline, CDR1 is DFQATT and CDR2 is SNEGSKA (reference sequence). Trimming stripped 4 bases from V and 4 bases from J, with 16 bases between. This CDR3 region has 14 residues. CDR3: CSAKMSGPRETQYF. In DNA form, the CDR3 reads TGCAGTGCTAAGATGTCGGGGCCCCGAGAGACCCAGTACTTC.

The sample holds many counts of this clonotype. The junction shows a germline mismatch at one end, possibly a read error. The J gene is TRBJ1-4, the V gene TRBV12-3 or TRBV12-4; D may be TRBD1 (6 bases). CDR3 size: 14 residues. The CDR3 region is CASSRGLTNEKLFF. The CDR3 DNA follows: TGTGCCAGCAGCCGGGGGCTCACTAATGAAAAGCTGTTTTTT.

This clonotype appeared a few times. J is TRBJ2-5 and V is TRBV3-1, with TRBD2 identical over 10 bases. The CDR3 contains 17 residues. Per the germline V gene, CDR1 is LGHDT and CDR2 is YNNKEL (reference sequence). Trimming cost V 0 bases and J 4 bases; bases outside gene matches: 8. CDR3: CASSQERISGGIETQYF. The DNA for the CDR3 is TGTGCCAGCAGCCAAGAAAGGATTAGCGGGGGGATAGAGACCCAGTACTTC.

The CDR3 reads CSAGTVEAFF. The CDR3, as DNA: TGCAGTGCTGGGACAGTTGAAGCTTTCTTT. The chain carries TRBV20-1 and TRBJ1-1; 7 nucleotides line up with TRBD1. CDR1 is DFQATT and CDR2 is SNEGSKA in the germline V gene (reference sequence). Trimming removed 5 bases from V and 7 bases from J; junction bases left unmatched: 1. The CDR3 is made up of 10 amino acids.

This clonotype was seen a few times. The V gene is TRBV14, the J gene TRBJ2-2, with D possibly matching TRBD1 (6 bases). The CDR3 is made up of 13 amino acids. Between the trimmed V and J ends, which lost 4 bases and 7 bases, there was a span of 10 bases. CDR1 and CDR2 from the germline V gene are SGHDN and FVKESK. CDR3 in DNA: TGTGCCAGCAGCCTACAGGGTCACGGGGAGCTGTTTTTT. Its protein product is CASSLQGHGELFF.

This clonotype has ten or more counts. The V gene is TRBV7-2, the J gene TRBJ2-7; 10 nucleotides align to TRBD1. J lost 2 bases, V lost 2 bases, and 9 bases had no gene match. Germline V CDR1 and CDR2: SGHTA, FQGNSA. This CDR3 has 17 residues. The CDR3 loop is CASSLPGDRGRAYEQYF. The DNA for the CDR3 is TGTGCCAGCAGCTTACCCGGGGACAGGGGAAGGGCCTACGAGCAGTACTTC. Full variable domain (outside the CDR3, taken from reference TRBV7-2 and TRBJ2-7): GAGVSQSPSNKVTEKGKDVELRCDPISGHTALYWYRQSLGQGLEFLIYFQGNSAPDKSGLPSDRFSAERTGGSVSTLTIQRTQQEDSAVYLCASSLPGDRGRAYEQYFGPGTRLTVT.

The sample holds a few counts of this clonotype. DNA of the CDR3: TGTGCCAGCAGGGGACTTCCCGGGTACTCTGGGGCCAACGTCCTGACTTTC. Translation gives CASRGLPGYSGANVLTF. The genes are TRBV2 and TRBJ2-6; possibly TRBD2 for D (6 bases). The ends were cut back, 6 bases at V and 0 bases at J, with 15 bases in the middle. This CDR3 is 17 amino acids long. Germline V gives CDR1 SNHLY, CDR2 FYNNEI.

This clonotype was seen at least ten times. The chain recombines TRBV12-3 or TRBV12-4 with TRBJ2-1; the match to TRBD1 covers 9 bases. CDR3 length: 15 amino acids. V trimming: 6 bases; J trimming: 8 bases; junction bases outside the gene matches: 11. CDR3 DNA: TGTGCCAGCAGCCCCGGGACAGGGACTTGGGATGAGCAGTTCTTC. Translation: CASSPGTGTWDEQFF.

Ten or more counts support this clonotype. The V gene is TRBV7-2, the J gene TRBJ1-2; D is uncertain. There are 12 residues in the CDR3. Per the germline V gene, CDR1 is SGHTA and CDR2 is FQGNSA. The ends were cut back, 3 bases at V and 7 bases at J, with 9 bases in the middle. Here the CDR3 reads CASSLVYGGYTF. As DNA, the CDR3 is TGTGCCAGCAGCTTGGTGTATGGTGGCTACACCTTC.

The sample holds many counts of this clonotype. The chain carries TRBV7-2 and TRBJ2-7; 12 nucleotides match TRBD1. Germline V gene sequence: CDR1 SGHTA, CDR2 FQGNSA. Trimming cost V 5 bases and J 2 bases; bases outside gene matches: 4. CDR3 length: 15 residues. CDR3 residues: CASSLGQGATYEQYF. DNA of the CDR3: TGTGCCAGCAGCCTGGGACAGGGGGCCACCTACGAGCAGTACTTC.

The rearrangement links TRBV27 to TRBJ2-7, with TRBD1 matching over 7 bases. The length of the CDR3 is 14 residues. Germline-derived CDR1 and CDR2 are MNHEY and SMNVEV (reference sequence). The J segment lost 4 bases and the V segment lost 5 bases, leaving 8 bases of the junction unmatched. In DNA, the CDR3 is TGTGCCAGCAGTAGGACAGGCCTCCCGTACGAGCAGTACTTC. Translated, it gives CASSRTGLPYEQYF.